The clone carrying this TCR beta chain was observed at least ten times. The sample is drawn from a study of spatial heterogeneity in lung cancer. TCRdb re-analysed the 5' RACE reads in MiXCR, keeping a single row per CDR3 protein. The sample includes 110,000 or so distinct CDR3 sequences, roughly 10% of them seen just once. Time point denoted: blood at routine non-recurrence follow-up after resection. Trimming cost V 1 base and J 8 bases, with 17 bases left between them. CDR1 is DFQATT, CDR2 SNEGSKA, per germline (reference sequence). The CDR3 covers 15 residues. The source of this sequence is a female donor with early-stage non-small cell lung cancer. This sample comprised PBMCs, obtained at follow-up. The rearrangement links TRBV20-1 to TRBJ1-4; D is perhaps TRBD1 (5 bases). CDR3: CSARGLLDKGEKLFF. CDR3 DNA: TGCAGTGCTAGAGGCCTCTTGGACAAGGGAGAAAAACTGTTTTTT.